This T cell receptor beta chain was observed in a study of blood T cells in healthy people across ages. General study findings and limits: Long-lived donors exceeded aged donors in naive CD4+ cells and diversity.

The germline CDR1 and CDR2 sequences are SGHNT and YYREEE (reference sequence). The CDR3 loop spans 13 amino acids. Trimming removed 0 bases at V and 2 bases at J, with 5 bases between. This clonotype was seen ten or more times. Its antigen is unknown. Combining a sample-barcoded 5' primer with a J-beta primer mix, a second PCR ran for roughly 6 to 12 cycles. TCRdb used MiXCR to reprocess the 5' RACE reads, holding one entry per CDR3 protein. The table lists just over 1 million distinct CDR3 sequences, 40% to 55% of them singletons. The rearrangement joins TRBV5-4 to TRBJ2-5; D not resolved. The source of this sequence is a woman aged 60-75 years in good health. Sequenced sample: blood. The CDR3 nucleotides are TGTGCCAGCAGCTTGGCTGAGCAAGAGACCCAGTACTTC. This sequence encodes CASSLAEQETQYF.